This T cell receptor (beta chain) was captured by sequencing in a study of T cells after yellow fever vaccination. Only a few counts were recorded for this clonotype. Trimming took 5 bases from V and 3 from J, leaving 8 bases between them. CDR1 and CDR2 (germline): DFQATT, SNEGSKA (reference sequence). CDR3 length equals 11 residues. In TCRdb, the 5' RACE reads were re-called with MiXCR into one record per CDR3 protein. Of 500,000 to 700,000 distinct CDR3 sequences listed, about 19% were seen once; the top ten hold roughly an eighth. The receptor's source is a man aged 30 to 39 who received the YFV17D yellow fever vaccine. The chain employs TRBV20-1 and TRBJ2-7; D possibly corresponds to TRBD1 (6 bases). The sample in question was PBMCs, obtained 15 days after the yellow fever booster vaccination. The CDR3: CSAGQYYEQYF. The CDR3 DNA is TGCAGTGCTGGACAGTACTACGAGCAGTACTTC.